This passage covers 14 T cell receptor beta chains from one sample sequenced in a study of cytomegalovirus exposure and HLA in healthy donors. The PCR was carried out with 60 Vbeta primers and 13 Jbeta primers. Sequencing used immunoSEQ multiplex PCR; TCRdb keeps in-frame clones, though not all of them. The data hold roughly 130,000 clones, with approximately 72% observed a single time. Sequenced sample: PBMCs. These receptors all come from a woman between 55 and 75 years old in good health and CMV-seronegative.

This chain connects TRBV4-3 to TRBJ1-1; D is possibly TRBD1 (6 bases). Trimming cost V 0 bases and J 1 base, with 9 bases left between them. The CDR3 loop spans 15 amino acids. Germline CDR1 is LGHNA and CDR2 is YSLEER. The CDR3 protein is CASSQDGGANTEAFF. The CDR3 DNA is TGCGCCAGCAGCCAAGACGGGGGGGCGAACACTGAAGCTTTCTTT.

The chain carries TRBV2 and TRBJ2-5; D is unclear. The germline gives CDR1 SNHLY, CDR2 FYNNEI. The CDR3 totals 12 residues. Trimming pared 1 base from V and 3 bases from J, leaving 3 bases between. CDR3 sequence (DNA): TGTGCCAGCAGTGAAGTAAAAGAGACCCAGTACTTC. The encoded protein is CASSEVKETQYF.

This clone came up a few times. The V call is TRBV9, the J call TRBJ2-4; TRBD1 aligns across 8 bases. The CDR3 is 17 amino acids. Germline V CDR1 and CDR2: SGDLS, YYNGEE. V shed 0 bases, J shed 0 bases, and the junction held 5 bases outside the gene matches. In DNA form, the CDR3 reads TGTGCCAGCAGCGTAGAAACCGGGACAGGAGCCAAAAACATTCAGTACTTC. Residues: CASSVETGTGAKNIQYF.

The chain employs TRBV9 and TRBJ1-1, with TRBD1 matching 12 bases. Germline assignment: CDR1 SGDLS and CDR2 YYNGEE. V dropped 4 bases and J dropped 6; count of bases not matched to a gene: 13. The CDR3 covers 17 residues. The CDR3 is CASSMTGTGGAYPEAFF. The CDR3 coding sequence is TGTGCCAGCAGCATGACCGGGACAGGGGGCGCGTACCCTGAAGCTTTCTTT.

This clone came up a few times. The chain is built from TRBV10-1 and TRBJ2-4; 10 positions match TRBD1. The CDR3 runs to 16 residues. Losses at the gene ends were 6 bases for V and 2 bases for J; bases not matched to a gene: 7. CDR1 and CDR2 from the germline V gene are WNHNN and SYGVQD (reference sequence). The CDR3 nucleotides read TGCGCCAGCAGCTCGAGACAGGGGGCAACCAAAAACATTCAGTACTTC. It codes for CASSSRQGATKNIQYF.

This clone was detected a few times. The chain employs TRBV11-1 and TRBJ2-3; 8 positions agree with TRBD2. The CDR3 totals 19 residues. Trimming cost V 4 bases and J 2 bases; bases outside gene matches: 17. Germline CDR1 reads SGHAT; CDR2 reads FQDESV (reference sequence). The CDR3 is CASSSPGGAGRGDTDTQYF. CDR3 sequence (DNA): TGTGCCAGCAGCTCCCCCGGGGGGGCTGGTCGGGGGGACACAGATACGCAGTATTTT.

The CDR3 bases are TGTGCCAGTAGAACAACCTCGCGGGACAGGGTAAATGAAAAACTGTTTTTT. Its protein is CASRTTSRDRVNEKLFF. This chain links TRBV19 with TRBJ1-4; 9 bases are shared with TRBD1. This CDR3 is built from 17 residues. The J segment lost 5 bases and the V segment lost 6 bases, leaving 13 bases of the junction unmatched. Germline values: CDR1 LNHDA, CDR2 SQIVND (reference sequence).

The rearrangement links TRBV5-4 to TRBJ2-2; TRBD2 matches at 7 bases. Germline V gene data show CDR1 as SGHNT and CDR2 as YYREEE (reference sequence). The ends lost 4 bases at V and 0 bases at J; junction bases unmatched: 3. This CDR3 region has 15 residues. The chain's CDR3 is CASSGEGSNTGELFF. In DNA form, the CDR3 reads TGTGCCAGCAGCGGGGAGGGATCGAACACCGGGGAGCTGTTTTTT.

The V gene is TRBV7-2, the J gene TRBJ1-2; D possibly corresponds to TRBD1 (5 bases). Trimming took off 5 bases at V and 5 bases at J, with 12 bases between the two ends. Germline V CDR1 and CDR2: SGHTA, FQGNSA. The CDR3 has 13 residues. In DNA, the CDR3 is TGTGCCAGCAGCGACTCGGGACTTTATGGCTACACCTTC. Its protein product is CASSDSGLYGYTF.

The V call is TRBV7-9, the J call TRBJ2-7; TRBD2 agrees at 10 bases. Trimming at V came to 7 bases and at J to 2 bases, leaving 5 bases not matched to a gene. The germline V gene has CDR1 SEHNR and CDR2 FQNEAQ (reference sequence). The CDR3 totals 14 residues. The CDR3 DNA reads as TGTGCCAGCACCCAAAGCGGGAGGGCCTACGAGCAGTACTTC. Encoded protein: CASTQSGRAYEQYF.

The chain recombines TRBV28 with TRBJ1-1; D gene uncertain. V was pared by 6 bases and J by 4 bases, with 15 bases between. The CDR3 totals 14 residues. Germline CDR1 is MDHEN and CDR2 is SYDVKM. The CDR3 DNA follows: TGTGCCAGCAGGCCCCCCGGGGAAGCCACTGAAGCTTTCTTT. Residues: CASRPPGEATEAFF.

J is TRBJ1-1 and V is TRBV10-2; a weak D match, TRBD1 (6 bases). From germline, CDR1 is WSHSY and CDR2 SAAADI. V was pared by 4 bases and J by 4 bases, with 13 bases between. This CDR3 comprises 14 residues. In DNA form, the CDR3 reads TGCGCCAGCAGTGTAGGGGGAGTCGGCACTGAAGCTTTCTTT. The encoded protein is CASSVGGVGTEAFF.

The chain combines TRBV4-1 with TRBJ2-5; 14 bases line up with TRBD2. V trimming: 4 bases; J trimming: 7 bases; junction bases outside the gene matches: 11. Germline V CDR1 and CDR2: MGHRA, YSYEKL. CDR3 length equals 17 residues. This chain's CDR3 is CASSLASGLAGVATQYF. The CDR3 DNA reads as TGCGCCAGCAGCCTCGCGTCGGGACTAGCGGGAGTTGCGACCCAGTACTTC.

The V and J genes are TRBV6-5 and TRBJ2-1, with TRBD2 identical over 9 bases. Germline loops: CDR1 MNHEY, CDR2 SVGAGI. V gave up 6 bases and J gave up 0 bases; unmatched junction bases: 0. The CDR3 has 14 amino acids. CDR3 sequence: CASRRGGSYNEQFF. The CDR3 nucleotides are TGTGCCAGCAGGCGGGGGGGCTCCTACAATGAGCAGTTCTTC.